The 3 T cell receptor beta chains presented below share a single source sample, sequenced in a study of cytomegalovirus exposure and HLA in healthy donors. Using immunoSEQ multiplex PCR, the repertoire was profiled, and TCRdb retains in-frame clones only, with some absent. The top ten hold about 3% of the sample, which has fewer than 250,000 clones, about 86% seen once. The specimen was PBMCs. These TCRs come from a young man in good health and CMV-seronegative.

The rearrangement links TRBV30 to TRBJ2-7, with D maybe TRBD1 (6 bases). Germline CDR1 and CDR2: GTSNPN and SVGIG (reference sequence). The CDR3 totals 12 residues. Trimming stripped 5 bases from V and 2 bases from J, with 10 bases between. The CDR3 sequence: CAWWDTPYEQYF. CDR3 nucleotides: TGTGCCTGGTGGGACACCCCCTACGAGCAGTACTTC.

This sequence joins TRBV29-1 and TRBJ1-1; 7 bases line up with TRBD1. Per germline, CDR1 SQVTM and CDR2 ANQGSEA. V lost 1 base, J lost 4 bases, and 3 bases stayed unmatched. This CDR3 spans 13 amino acids. In DNA, the CDR3 is TGCAGCGTTGAAGGACAGGGTAGCACTGAAGCTTTCTTT. Its translation is CSVEGQGSTEAFF.

This clone was detected only a few times. V is TRBV18 and J is TRBJ1-1; no clear D. Germline V gene data show CDR1 as KGHSH and CDR2 as LQKENI. The CDR3 length is 14 residues. Trimming took off 3 bases at V and 0 bases at J, with 8 bases between the two ends. The CDR3 spells CASSPQALNTEAFF. Written as DNA, the CDR3 is TGTGCCAGCTCACCCCAGGCTCTGAACACTGAAGCTTTCTTT. Supplemented by reference TRBV18 and TRBJ1-1, the full variable domain reads NAGVMQNPRHLVRRRGQEARLRCSPMKGHSHVYWYRQLPEEGLKFMVYLQKENIIDESGMPKERFSAEFPKEGPSILRIQQVVRGDSAAYFCASSPQALNTEAFFGQGTRLTVV.